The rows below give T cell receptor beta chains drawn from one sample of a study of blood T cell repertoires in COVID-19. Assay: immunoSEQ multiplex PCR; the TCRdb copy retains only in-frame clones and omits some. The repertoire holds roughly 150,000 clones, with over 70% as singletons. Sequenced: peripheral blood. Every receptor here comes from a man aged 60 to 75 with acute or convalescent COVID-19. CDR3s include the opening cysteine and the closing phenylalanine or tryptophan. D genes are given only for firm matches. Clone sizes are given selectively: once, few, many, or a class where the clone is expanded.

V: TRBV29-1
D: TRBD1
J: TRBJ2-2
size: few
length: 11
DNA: TGCAGCGGAAGGGGGCTCGGGGAGCTGTTTTTT
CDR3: CSGRGLGELFF

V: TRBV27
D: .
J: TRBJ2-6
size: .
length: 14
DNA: TGTGCCAGCAGCCCAATGGGAGGATTCAACGTCCTGACTTTC
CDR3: CASSPMGGFNVLTF

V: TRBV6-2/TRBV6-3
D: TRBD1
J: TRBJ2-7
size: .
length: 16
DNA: TGTGCCAGCAGCCATGACAGGGGGCCTTCCTCCTACGAGCAGTACTTC
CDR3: CASSHDRGPSSYEQYF

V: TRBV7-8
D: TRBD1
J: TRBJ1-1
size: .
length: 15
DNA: TGTGCCAGCAGCCGGACCGGACAGGGGGCACCTGAAGCTTTCTTT
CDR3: CASSRTGQGAPEAFF

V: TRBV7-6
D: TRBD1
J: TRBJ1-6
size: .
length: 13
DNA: TGTGCCAGCAGCTTACAGGGGGGATCACCCCTCCACTTT
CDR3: CASSLQGGSPLHF

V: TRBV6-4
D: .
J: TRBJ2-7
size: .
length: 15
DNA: TGTGCCAGCAGCCAGGAAGAGGGCGGCTCCTACGAGCAGTACTTC
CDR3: CASSQEEGGSYEQYF

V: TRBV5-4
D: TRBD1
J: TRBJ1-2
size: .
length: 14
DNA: TGTGCCAGCAGCTTGGCCGGGACAGCCTATGGCTACACCTTC
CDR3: CASSLAGTAYGYTF

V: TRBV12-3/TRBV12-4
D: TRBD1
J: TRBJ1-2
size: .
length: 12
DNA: TGTGCCAGCAACACAGGGGGCGATGGCTACACCTTC
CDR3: CASNTGGDGYTF

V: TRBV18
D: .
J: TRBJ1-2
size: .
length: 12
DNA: TGTGCCAGCTCACCGGAGGGGTTCGGCTACACCTTC
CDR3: CASSPEGFGYTF

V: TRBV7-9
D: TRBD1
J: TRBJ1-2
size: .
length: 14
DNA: TGTGCCAGCAGCTTTAGACAGGGGGCGAATGGCTACACCTTC
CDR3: CASSFRQGANGYTF

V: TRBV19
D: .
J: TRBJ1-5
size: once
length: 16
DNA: TGTGCCAGTAGTATACTTAGGGCAGGGGAAAGACAGCCCCAGCATTTT
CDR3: CASSILRAGERQPQHF

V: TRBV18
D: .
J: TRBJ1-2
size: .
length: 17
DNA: TGTGCCAGCTCACCACCGTTGAGCAGGCCTCCCGTCTATGGCTACACCTTC
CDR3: CASSPPLSRPPVYGYTF

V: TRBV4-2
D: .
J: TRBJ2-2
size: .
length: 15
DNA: TGTGCCAGCAGCCAAGATCTCACAAGCACCGGGGAGCTGTTTTTT
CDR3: CASSQDLTSTGELFF

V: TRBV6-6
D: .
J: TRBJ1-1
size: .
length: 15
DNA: TGTGCCAGCAGTTACAGGGGAGGCGTGAACACTGAAGCTTTCTTT
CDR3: CASSYRGGVNTEAFF

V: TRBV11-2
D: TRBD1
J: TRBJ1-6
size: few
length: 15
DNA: TGTGCCAGCAGCTTTCCGGGACAGGGGAATTCACCCCTCCACTTT
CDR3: CASSFPGQGNSPLHF

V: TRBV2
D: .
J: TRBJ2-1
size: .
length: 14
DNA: TGTGCCAGCGCGGGGCAGGGTGCGTACAATGAGCAGTTCTTC
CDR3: CASAGQGAYNEQFF

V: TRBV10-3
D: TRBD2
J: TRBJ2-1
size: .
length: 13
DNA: TGTGCCATTACGGGACTAGTCTACAATGAGCAGTTCTTC
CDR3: CAITGLVYNEQFF

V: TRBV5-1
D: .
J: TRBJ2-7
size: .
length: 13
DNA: TGCGCCAGCAGCCAGGCGAGCTCCTACGAGCAGTACTTC
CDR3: CASSQASSYEQYF

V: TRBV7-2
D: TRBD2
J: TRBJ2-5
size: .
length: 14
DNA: TGTGCCAGCAGCTTATCGGCTAGCGGGGAGACCCAGTACTTC
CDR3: CASSLSASGETQYF

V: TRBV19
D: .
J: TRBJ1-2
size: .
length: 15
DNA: TGTGCCAGTAGTATAGTGCCAGGGGTCGGAGGAGGCTACACCTTC
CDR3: CASSIVPGVGGGYTF